Here is one T cell receptor beta chain with its context. No antigen is known for it. This specimen belongs to a study of T cells in localized non-small cell lung cancer. Findings of the study overall: Increased T cell density in blood showed an association with longer overall survival. Adjacent lung was found to contain a median roughly 60 of the top 100 tumor clones. The study found T cell clonality highest in uninvolved adjacent lung, above tumor.

Libraries were prepared by immunoSEQ multiplex PCR; TCRdb keeps only in-frame clonotypes and omits some of them. The data show roughly 6,000 clones, with more than 65% seen just once and 50% to 65% held by the top ten. Germline CDR1 and CDR2: MNHEY and SVGAGI. The V and J ends lost 9 bases and 4 bases, in that order; junction bases with no gene match: 5. The CDR3 covers 13 residues. The receptor's source is a female donor over 55 with stage II lung adenocarcinoma. Sequencing was performed on peripheral blood mononuclear cells, taken before any cancer treatment. The chain recombines TRBV6-5 with TRBJ2-2, with 7 bases that match TRBD2. Here the CDR3 reads CASSTSFTGELFF. The CDR3 DNA follows: TGTGCCAGTTCGACTAGCTTCACCGGGGAGCTGTTTTTT.